These T cell receptor beta chains were read from a single sample in a study of blood T cells in healthy people across ages. A single record per CDR3 protein comes from TCRdb applying MiXCR to the 5' RACE reads. The top ten hold roughly 8% of the sample, which has 1.5 million to 2 million distinct CDR3 sequences, roughly 27% seen once. Sequencing input: blood. Receptors originate from a woman aged 25-40 years in good health. The CDR3 runs from the conserved cysteine through the conserved F or W. Fields, in order: V gene, D gene, J gene, clone size, CDR3 DNA, CDR3 protein. The D gene is left open where the match is weak. Clone size is shown for a subset of rows, as once, few, many or a class of expanded clone.

v_gene: TRBV5-6
d_gene: TRBD1
j_gene: TRBJ1-1
abundance: .
CDR3nt: TGTGCCAGCAGCCTACAACTGGGGACAGGGGACCTGAACACTGAAGCTTTCTTT
CDR3aa: CASSLQLGTGDLNTEAFF

v_gene: TRBV7-9
d_gene: .
j_gene: TRBJ2-1
abundance: .
CDR3nt: TGTGCCAGCAGCGGATCCCGCGGGCAGTTTTACAATGAGCAGTTCTTC
CDR3aa: CASSGSRGQFYNEQFF

v_gene: TRBV28
d_gene: TRBD1
j_gene: TRBJ2-7
abundance: many
CDR3nt: TGTGCCAGCAGAGGACAGGCGATGGGGGAGTACTTC
CDR3aa: CASRGQAMGEYF

v_gene: TRBV20-1
d_gene: TRBD1
j_gene: TRBJ2-5
abundance: many
CDR3nt: TGCAGTGTGTCCTTAAGGACAGGGCTGCAAGAGACCCAGTACTTC
CDR3aa: CSVSLRTGLQETQYF

v_gene: TRBV7-9
d_gene: .
j_gene: TRBJ1-5
abundance: .
CDR3nt: TGTGCCAGCAGCTTAGATCTCCTGGGGCCCCAGCATTTT
CDR3aa: CASSLDLLGPQHF

v_gene: TRBV5-1
d_gene: .
j_gene: TRBJ2-1
abundance: .
CDR3nt: TGCGCCAGCAGCACGGGACGAAACTACTACAATGAGCAGTTCTTC
CDR3aa: CASSTGRNYYNEQFF

v_gene: TRBV20-1
d_gene: .
j_gene: TRBJ2-3
abundance: many
CDR3nt: TGCAGTGCCCCCTCGAGGGTTAGCACAGATACGCAGTATTTT
CDR3aa: CSAPSRVSTDTQYF

v_gene: TRBV19
d_gene: TRBD2
j_gene: TRBJ2-1
abundance: .
CDR3nt: TGTGCCAGTAGTGCCGGGACTAGCGTGTACAATGAGCAGTTCTTC
CDR3aa: CASSAGTSVYNEQFF

v_gene: TRBV7-2
d_gene: TRBD2
j_gene: TRBJ2-1
abundance: few
CDR3nt: TGTGCCAGCAGCCCCGGGGGGGGGAACTACCGATACAATGAGCAGTTCTTC
CDR3aa: CASSPGGGNYRYNEQFF

v_gene: TRBV4-3
d_gene: .
j_gene: TRBJ2-7
abundance: .
CDR3nt: TGCGCCAGCAGCCAAGATCCGGCCAGCCCGGGGTACGAGCAGTACTTC
CDR3aa: CASSQDPASPGYEQYF

v_gene: TRBV11-2
d_gene: TRBD2
j_gene: TRBJ2-1
abundance: many
CDR3nt: TGTGCCAGCAGCCCAAGCGGGGGGCCCAACAATGAGCAGTTCTTC
CDR3aa: CASSPSGGPNNEQFF

v_gene: TRBV7-3
d_gene: .
j_gene: TRBJ2-7
abundance: many
CDR3nt: TGTGCCAGCAGCTTAGTATTGGAGAGCGAGCAGTACTTC
CDR3aa: CASSLVLESEQYF

v_gene: TRBV19
d_gene: .
j_gene: TRBJ1-6
abundance: .
CDR3nt: TGTGCCAGTAGTGTGAGCAGGAATTCACCCCTCCACTTT
CDR3aa: CASSVSRNSPLHF

v_gene: TRBV2
d_gene: .
j_gene: TRBJ2-4
abundance: few
CDR3nt: TGTTCCAGCAGAGACCCTGACAGAGACAAAAACATTCAGTACTTC
CDR3aa: CSSRDPDRDKNIQYF

v_gene: TRBV12-3/TRBV12-4
d_gene: TRBD2
j_gene: TRBJ2-7
abundance: many
CDR3nt: TGTGCCAGCAGCTTACGACTAGCGGGAGGATACGAGCAGTACTTC
CDR3aa: CASSLRLAGGYEQYF

v_gene: TRBV7-3
d_gene: TRBD2
j_gene: TRBJ2-1
abundance: few
CDR3nt: TGTGCCAGCAGCTCCCGGCGGGGGAGCTCCTACAATGAGCAGTTCTTC
CDR3aa: CASSSRRGSSYNEQFF

v_gene: TRBV11-2
d_gene: .
j_gene: TRBJ2-7
abundance: .
CDR3nt: TGTGCCAGCAGCTCCCCCGGCAACCCCTACGAGCAGTACTTC
CDR3aa: CASSSPGNPYEQYF

v_gene: TRBV18
d_gene: TRBD2
j_gene: TRBJ2-1
abundance: few
CDR3nt: TGTGCCAGCTCACCAGCAAAGCGGGGTTACAATGAGCAGTTCTTC
CDR3aa: CASSPAKRGYNEQFF

v_gene: TRBV3-1
d_gene: .
j_gene: TRBJ2-7
abundance: few
CDR3nt: TGTGCCAGCAGTCAAGAGGGAGCTAGTAGGGCCTCCTACGAGCAGTACTTC
CDR3aa: CASSQEGASRASYEQYF

v_gene: TRBV20-1
d_gene: .
j_gene: TRBJ1-5
abundance: few
CDR3nt: TGCAGTGCGACTACAGGTCTTCGTCAGCCCCAGCATTTT
CDR3aa: CSATTGLRQPQHF

v_gene: TRBV20-1
d_gene: .
j_gene: TRBJ2-7
abundance: .
CDR3nt: TGCAGTGCTAGTTTAGCGGCCTACTCCTACAATGAGCAGTACTTC
CDR3aa: CSASLAAYSYNEQYF

v_gene: TRBV24-1
d_gene: .
j_gene: TRBJ2-7
abundance: few
CDR3nt: TGTGCCACCAATCCTAGACCGGGAGCTCGCCAGTACTTC
CDR3aa: CATNPRPGARQYF